This T cell receptor (beta chain) comes out of a study of T cells in Graves' hyperthyroidism and ophthalmopathy. RNA transcripts provided the source from which TCR beta CDR3 regions were amplified. An initial round of RT-PCR targeting the TCR CDR3 relied on the HTBI primer set. TCRdb reprocessed the multiplex PCR reads with MiXCR, giving one entry per CDR3 protein. The sample includes approximately 400,000 distinct CDR3 sequences, less than 20% of them seen just once. CDR1 and CDR2 from the germline V gene are SGHTA and FQGNSA. V lost 0 bases, J lost 7 bases, and 4 bases stayed unmatched. CDR3 length equals 16 residues. Exclusion of patients followed from uncontrolled infection, other autoimmune disease, pregnancy or lactation. This clonotype has ten or more counts. The antigen remains unidentified. Study-wide points: For ophthalmopathy, model prediction preceded onset by a median about 6 months. Ophthalmopathy and stable hyperthyroidism were separated by a 13 V-J model.

The sequence was obtained from a woman aged 18-35 years with Graves' hyperthyroidism that later progressed to Graves' ophthalmopathy. The V gene is TRBV7-2, the J gene TRBJ2-1, with 12 bases aligning to TRBD2. The sequenced material came from blood. CDR3 bases: TGTGCCAGCAGCTTAGCCTCGACTAGCGGGAGAAATGAGCAGTTCTTC. This codes for CASSLASTSGRNEQFF.